This T cell receptor (beta chain) was identified in a study of shared clonotypes between healthy human individuals. The V end lost 4 bases, the J end lost 1 base, and 17 bases lay between the germline ends. The germline V gene has CDR1 SGHRS and CDR2 YFSETQ. This CDR3 has 16 amino acids. Generated by immunoSEQ multiplex PCR, the TCRdb table keeps only in-frame clones and is missing some. This sample carries some 380,000 clones, roughly 96% of them seen once, and the ten largest clones take around 0.3%. The chain recombines TRBV5-1 with TRBJ1-1; weak D call: TRBD1 (5 bases). The source is a man aged 25 to 45 in good health. Sequenced input: memory CD8+ T cells sorted from blood. Regarding subset: CD45RO+ cells pooled with CCR7-negative TemRA cells. The CDR3 is CASSQTPGAGNTEAFF. DNA for the CDR3: TGCGCCAGCAGCCAAACGCCCGGGGCGGGGAACACTGAAGCTTTCTTT.